This T cell receptor beta chain is drawn from a study of T cell responses to AZD1222 COVID-19 vaccine. Trimming stripped 5 bases from V and 0 bases from J, with 11 bases between. In germline, CDR1 is MNHEY, CDR2 SMNVEV (reference sequence). This CDR3 has 15 amino acids. General observations from the study: An increase in Spike-specific TCR breadth and depth was observed after two AZD1222 doses.

Data came from immunoSEQ multiplex PCR; TCRdb stores just in-frame clones and leaves some out. In the table there are over 100,000 clones, approximately 91% of which are singletons. Remarks on this clone: Its target is unknown.

The TCR was taken from an adult in good health. The chain links TRBV27 to TRBJ1-5, with D tentatively TRBD1 (5 bases). The starting material was peripheral blood, obtained on day 0 of MenACWY control vaccination. CDR3 amino acids: CASSRGGYSNQPQHF. CDR3 DNA sequence: TGTGCCAGCAGTCGGGGGGGGTATAGCAATCAGCCCCAGCATTTT.